The 31 T cell receptor beta chains below come from one sample, sequenced in a study of T cells after somatic rescue of genetic block. TCRdb's copy holds only in-frame clones and misses some; the assay was immunoSEQ multiplex PCR. The sample lists tens of thousands of clones, just under 95% occurring once. The material sequenced was peripheral blood mononuclear cells (PBMCs). These receptors came from a man aged 35 to 55.

This chain joins TRBV6-6 and TRBJ1-5; TRBD1 aligns across 10 bases. The CDR3 length is 15 residues. Germline values: CDR1 MNHNY, CDR2 SVGAGI (reference sequence). V lost 5 bases and J lost 3; bases outside the gene matches: 4. CDR3 loop: CASSDRGHNNQPQHF. In DNA form, the CDR3 reads TGTGCCAGCAGTGACAGGGGGCATAACAATCAGCCCCAGCATTTT.

The chain is built from TRBV7-9 and TRBJ2-7; 7 bases agree with TRBD1. Unmatched junction bases numbered 8, after V lost 5 bases and J lost 7 bases. Germline CDR1 SEHNR, CDR2 FQNEAQ (reference sequence). The CDR3 spans 13 residues. The CDR3 region has the DNA TGTGCCAGCAGCCCCGACAGGGTTCATGAGCAGTACTTC. Protein sequence: CASSPDRVHEQYF.

V and J are TRBV2 and TRBJ1-6; no definite D call. The germline V gene has CDR1 SNHLY and CDR2 FYNNEI. With 5 bases removed from V and 10 bases from J, the gap between germline ends came to 15 bases. The CDR3 length is 14 residues. The CDR3 sequence is CASSPGSIPSPLHF. The CDR3 DNA reads as TGTGCCAGCAGTCCCGGCAGTATTCCCTCACCCCTCCACTTT.

The chain employs TRBV15 and TRBJ2-4; D may be TRBD1 (5 bases). Germline V CDR1 and CDR2: LNHNV, YYDKDF (reference sequence). Trimming took 5 bases from V and 7 from J, leaving 18 bases between them. The CDR3 loop spans 15 amino acids. This CDR3 is CATSASPRVTNIQYF. The CDR3 region has the DNA TGTGCCACCAGCGCAAGTCCCAGGGTTACGAACATTCAGTACTTC.

The CDR3 region is CATSRTTGTVINTEAFF. For the CDR3, the DNA is TGTGCCACCAGCAGAACAACCGGGACAGTTATCAACACTGAAGCTTTCTTT. This chain uses TRBV15 with TRBJ1-1, with 7 bases matching TRBD1. The ends lost 2 bases at V and 2 bases at J; junction bases unmatched: 11. This CDR3 is built from 17 residues. Germline-derived CDR1 and CDR2 are LNHNV and YYDKDF (reference sequence).

The genes are TRBV2 and TRBJ2-1, with TRBD2 identical over 7 bases. Germline CDR1 and CDR2: SNHLY and FYNNEI. Losses at the gene ends were 4 bases for V and 1 base for J; bases not matched to a gene: 10. The CDR3 runs to 17 residues. The CDR3 sequence: CASSVQPGAGSYNEQFF. The CDR3 nucleotides read TGTGCCAGCAGTGTCCAGCCGGGAGCGGGGTCCTACAATGAGCAGTTCTTC.

The chain links TRBV28 to TRBJ2-4; 7 bases line up with TRBD1. CDR1 is MDHEN, CDR2 SYDVKM, per germline. V was pared by 8 bases and J by 7 bases, with 8 bases of the junction left unmatched. The CDR3 length is 13 residues. The DNA for the CDR3 is TGTGCCAGCGGTAGGGGGCTAAGTAACATTCAGTACTTC. As protein: CASGRGLSNIQYF.

This rearrangement joins TRBV12-5 to TRBJ2-5; 9 bases map to TRBD2. CDR3 size: 15 residues. V was pared by 8 bases and J by 5 bases, with 12 bases of the junction left unmatched. CDR1 and CDR2 from the germline V gene are LGHNT and FRNRAP. The CDR3 spells CASSPPGSGGETQYF. The CDR3 region has the DNA TGTGCTAGTTCCCCCCCGGGGAGCGGGGGGGAGACCCAGTACTTC. Full variable domain (rest looked up from reference TRBV12-5 and TRBJ2-5): DARVTQTPRHKVTEMGQEVTMRCQPILGHNTVFWYRQTMMQGLELLAYFRNRAPLDDSGMPKDRFSAEMPDATLATLKIQPSEPRDSAVYFCASSPPGSGGETQYFGPGTRLLVL.

This clone was picked up a small number of times. This chain uses TRBV25-1 with TRBJ1-3; D possibly corresponds to TRBD1 (6 bases). The CDR3 sequence is 13 residues long. Trimming shortened V by 9 bases and J by 4 bases, and 13 bases separated the two germline ends. Germline CDR1 MGHDK, CDR2 SYGVNS. In nucleotides, the CDR3 is TGTGCCAGTCAAACAGGGCCCGGAAACACCATATATTTT. This sequence encodes CASQTGPGNTIYF.

This clone occurred once. The genes are TRBV27 and TRBJ1-3; tentatively, D is TRBD1 (6 bases). Germline V gene data show CDR1 as MNHEY and CDR2 as SMNVEV (reference sequence). The CDR3 is made up of 15 amino acids. Deletions cut 0 bases from V and 3 bases from J, with 9 bases between. CDR3 in amino acids: CASSLSGGSGNTIYF. The CDR3 coding sequence is TGTGCCAGCAGTTTATCGGGGGGCAGTGGAAACACCATATATTTT.

The chain has TRBV7-8 and TRBJ1-4, with D possibly being TRBD1 (5 bases). Germline CDR1 reads SGHVS; CDR2 reads FQNEAQ. The V end lost 5 bases, the J end lost 1 base, and 17 bases lay between the germline ends. The CDR3 is made up of 17 amino acids. The CDR3 spells CASSVNQGDLTNEKLFF. The CDR3 DNA reads as TGTGCCAGCAGCGTTAACCAGGGAGATTTAACTAATGAAAAACTGTTTTTT.

The V call is TRBV6-5, the J call TRBJ2-5, with D possibly TRBD2 on 6 matching bases. Deletions cut 2 bases from V and 5 bases from J, with 12 bases between. The CDR3 contains 14 residues. From germline, CDR1 is MNHEY and CDR2 SVGAGI. CDR3 nucleotide sequence: TGTGCCAGCAGTTACGAGCCAAGCGGGGAGACCCAGTACTTC. This sequence encodes CASSYEPSGETQYF.

The chain links TRBV30 to TRBJ1-1; D gene unclear. V lost 3 bases to trimming and J lost 2 bases, with 10 bases between them. CDR1 is GTSNPN, CDR2 SVGIG, per germline (reference sequence). There are 13 residues in the CDR3. CDR3 nucleotides: TGTGCCTGGAGAGCCCTCTTAAACACTGAAGCTTTCTTT. Its translation: CAWRALLNTEAFF. The variable domain in full, with the rest retrieved from reference TRBV30 and TRBJ1-1, is SQTIHQWPATLVQPVGSPLSLECTVEGTSNPNLYWYRQAAGRGLQLLFYSVGIGQISSEVPQNLSASRPQDRQFILSSKKLLLSDSGFYLCAWRALLNTEAFFGQGTRLTVV.

The chain recombines TRBV4-1 with TRBJ2-7; tentatively, D is TRBD2 (5 bases). Germline assignment: CDR1 MGHRA and CDR2 YSYEKL. The CDR3 has 14 residues. The V and J ends lost 0 bases and 4 bases respectively, with 10 bases between them. DNA of the CDR3: TGCGCCAGCAGCCAAGAACCGGGAACGTACGAGCAGTACTTC. It yields the protein CASSQEPGTYEQYF.

The DNA for the CDR3 is TGCGCCAGCAGCCCCACAGGGATTCCTATCGACGGGGAGCTGTTTTTT. It yields the protein CASSPTGIPIDGELFF. The chain couples TRBV5-1 to TRBJ2-2; D may be TRBD1 (6 bases). Germline V gives CDR1 SGHRS, CDR2 YFSETQ. With 4 bases removed from V and 7 bases from J, the gap between germline ends came to 20 bases. The CDR3 has 16 residues.

The chain uses TRBV18 and TRBJ2-1; TRBD2 agrees at 12 bases. Germline assignment: CDR1 KGHSH and CDR2 LQKENI. This CDR3 has 19 amino acids. V lost 0 bases and J lost 3; bases outside the gene matches: 9. CDR3 region: CASSPPTPLAGGLYNEQFF. The DNA for the CDR3 is TGTGCCAGCTCACCACCGACCCCCCTAGCGGGGGGGCTCTACAATGAGCAGTTCTTC.

The chain has TRBV7-8 and TRBJ2-3; 8 positions agree with TRBD2. Germline trimming cut 1 base from V and 0 bases from J; bases unmatched to any gene: 3. Germline CDR1 and CDR2: SGHVS and FQNEAQ. This CDR3 region has 16 residues. CDR3 residues: CASSLGASGSTDTQYF. The CDR3, as DNA: TGTGCCAGCAGCTTAGGGGCTAGCGGGAGCACAGATACGCAGTATTTT.

This chain uses TRBV6-1 with TRBJ2-7; 9 nucleotides agree with TRBD1. J was trimmed by 7 bases and V by 6 bases; bases with no gene match: 4. This CDR3 is 12 amino acids long. Germline CDR1 reads MNHNS; CDR2 reads SASEGT. The CDR3 is CASRHRGREQYF. CDR3 DNA sequence: TGTGCCAGCAGGCACAGGGGGCGGGAGCAGTACTTC.

The gene calls are TRBV29-1 and TRBJ2-1; 8 bases align to TRBD2. CDR3 length equals 15 residues. V was clipped by 2 bases and J by 0 bases; unmatched bases: 3. The germline V gene encodes CDR1 SQVTM and CDR2 ANQGSEA. For the CDR3, the DNA is TGCAGCGTTGAAAGTGGGACTAGCTCCTACAATGAGCAGTTCTTC. Translation gives CSVESGTSSYNEQFF.

This clone was recorded once. CDR3 bases: TGTGCCACCAGCAGAGAACAGGGATTGGGCTATGGCTACACCTTC. Protein: CATSREQGLGYGYTF. V usage is TRBV15 and J usage is TRBJ1-2, with D maybe TRBD1 (6 bases). This CDR3 is built from 15 residues. Trimming removed 0 bases from V and 4 bases from J, with 12 bases in between. CDR1 is LNHNV and CDR2 is YYDKDF in the germline V gene (reference sequence).

The J gene is TRBJ2-3, the V gene TRBV25-1; TRBD2 aligns across 9 bases. The V segment lost 3 bases and the J segment 4 bases; nucleotides outside the gene matches: 8. Germline lookup yields CDR1 MGHDK and CDR2 SYGVNS. The CDR3 runs to 16 residues. The CDR3 DNA reads as TGTGCCAGCAGTGATGTTAGCGGGAGAGAACCAGATACGCAGTATTTT. This translates into CASSDVSGREPDTQYF.

CDR3 region: CASSGQGATDTQYF. CDR3 DNA sequence: TGCGCCAGCAGTGGACAGGGGGCTACAGATACGCAGTATTTT. The gene calls are TRBV10-1 and TRBJ2-3; TRBD1 aligns across 10 bases. The ends lost 4 bases at V and 3 bases at J; junction bases unmatched: 1. Germline values: CDR1 WNHNN, CDR2 SYGVQD (reference sequence). CDR3 length equals 14 residues.

The chain combines TRBV27 with TRBJ2-1, with 10 nucleotides matching TRBD1. V was pared by 3 bases and J by 9 bases, with 2 bases of the junction left unmatched. The CDR3 has 13 residues. Per germline, CDR1 MNHEY and CDR2 SMNVEV (reference sequence). This chain's CDR3 is CASSLTGGFEQFF. DNA for the CDR3: TGTGCCAGCAGTTTGACAGGGGGCTTTGAGCAGTTCTTC.

The gene calls are TRBV7-2 and TRBJ1-2; D might be TRBD1 (5 bases). Germline loops: CDR1 SGHTA, CDR2 FQGNSA. There are 12 residues in the CDR3. V was shortened by 11 bases and J by 5 bases, with 15 bases between the two germline ends. CDR3 residues: CALTGRDYGYTF. Written as DNA, the CDR3 is TGTGCCTTAACGGGCAGGGATTATGGCTACACCTTC.

The chain uses TRBV7-9 and TRBJ2-4; D is uncertain. CDR1 is SEHNR and CDR2 is FQNEAQ in the germline V gene (reference sequence). The CDR3 runs to 18 residues. V shed 7 bases and J shed 3 bases, with 25 bases lying between them. CDR3 sequence (DNA): TGTGCCAGCACCACCTCGTGGGTCGGGCCCTACATCAAAAACATTCAGTACTTC. This gives the protein CASTTSWVGPYIKNIQYF.

The rearrangement uses TRBV7-3 and TRBJ2-1, with a possible D match to TRBD2 (5 bases). The V end lost 5 bases, the J end lost 10 bases, and 15 bases lay between the germline ends. CDR1 and CDR2 from the germline V gene are SGHTA and FQGTGA. The CDR3 loop spans 13 amino acids. For the CDR3, the DNA is TGTGCCAGCAGCCCAGACCTAGGACTGGAGCAGTTCTTC. Its protein is CASSPDLGLEQFF.

This chain links TRBV27 with TRBJ2-3, with 9 bases that match TRBD1. The germline CDR1 and CDR2 sequences are MNHEY and SMNVEV (reference sequence). The ends lost 8 bases at V and 5 bases at J; junction bases unmatched: 8. This CDR3 is 14 amino acids long. Written as DNA, the CDR3 is TGTGCCAGCTCCGGGACAGGGCTTATAGATACGCAGTATTTT. This encodes CASSGTGLIDTQYF.

This sequence joins TRBV19 and TRBJ2-3; 11 bases fit TRBD2. Germline loops: CDR1 LNHDA, CDR2 SQIVND (reference sequence). The CDR3 is 18 amino acids. The trim removed 6 bases at V and 4 bases at J, leaving 15 bases unmatched. CDR3 sequence: CASSLSSPSGRSPDTQYF. The DNA for the CDR3 is TGTGCCAGTAGCCTTTCCTCCCCTAGCGGGAGGTCCCCAGATACGCAGTATTTT.

Regarding this clone: Additional DNA sequences in this sample encode the identical CDR3. The chain links TRBV7-2 to TRBJ2-5, with D perhaps matching TRBD2 (5 bases). The CDR3 length is 17 residues. V shed 5 bases and J shed 5 bases, with 24 bases lying between them. Germline lookup yields CDR1 SGHTA and CDR2 FQGNSA. The CDR3 DNA reads TGTGCCAGCAGCCCACCCCCTTGGCAGCGGAGGTTGGAGACCCAGTACTTC. It is translated as CASSPPPWQRRLETQYF.

This chain links TRBV7-9 with TRBJ2-7; 11 nucleotides agree with TRBD2. Germline V gene data show CDR1 as SEHNR and CDR2 as FQNEAQ (reference sequence). V was pared by 4 bases and J by 3 bases, with 8 bases of the junction left unmatched. The length of the CDR3 is 16 residues. The CDR3 region is CASSSKGTSGYYEQYF. The CDR3 region has the DNA TGTGCCAGCAGCTCAAAGGGGACTAGCGGATACTACGAGCAGTACTTC.

This chain joins TRBV7-2 and TRBJ1-3; D is undetermined. V was trimmed by 1 base and J by 1 base, leaving 5 bases between them. The germline V gene has CDR1 SGHTA and CDR2 FQGNSA. This CDR3 is 14 amino acids long. The DNA of the CDR3 is TGTGCCAGCAGCTTAGGAGGGTCTGGAAACACCATATATTTT. Its protein is CASSLGGSGNTIYF.